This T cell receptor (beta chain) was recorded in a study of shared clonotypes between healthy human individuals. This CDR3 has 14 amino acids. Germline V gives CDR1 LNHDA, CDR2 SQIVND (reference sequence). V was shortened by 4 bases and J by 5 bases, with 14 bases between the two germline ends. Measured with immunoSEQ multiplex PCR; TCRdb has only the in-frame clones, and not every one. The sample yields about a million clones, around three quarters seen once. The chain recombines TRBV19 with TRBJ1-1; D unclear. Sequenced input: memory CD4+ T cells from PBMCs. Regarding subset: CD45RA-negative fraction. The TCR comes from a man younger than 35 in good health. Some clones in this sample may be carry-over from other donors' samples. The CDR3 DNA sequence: TGTGCCAGTAGTACCGGTGGGAGATGGACTGAAGCTTTCTTT. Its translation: CASSTGGRWTEAFF.